These T cell receptor beta chains were read from a single sample in a study of blood T cell repertoires in COVID-19. Profiling relied on immunoSEQ multiplex PCR, and the TCRdb table lists in-frame clones only, not all of them. The sample carries around 20,000 clones, about four fifths recorded once. Input material: peripheral blood. Receptor source: a middle-aged man with acute or convalescent COVID-19. Each CDR3 is given with its conserved first and last residue. The D gene is left open where the match is weak. Clone size is stated in some rows and not others, as once, few, many or a class when expanded.

TRBV10-3,TRBJ2-7,TRBD2,-,TGTGCCATCAGTGAGACGGGGGAGGGCCACGAGCAGTACTTC,CAISETGEGHEQYF
TRBV4-3,TRBJ1-2,TRBD1,-,TGCGCCAGCAGCCAAGATGTGGGACAGGGACGTGGCTACACCTTC,CASSQDVGQGRGYTF
TRBV5-1,TRBJ2-1,-,-,TGCGCCAGCAGCTTGTACGGGTCAAATGAGCAGTTCTTC,CASSLYGSNEQFF
TRBV5-1,TRBJ2-3,TRBD2,once,TGCGCCAGCAGCCGCGGACGTCAAGCGGGGGGGCCCACTGCGACAGATACGCAGTATTTT,CASSRGRQAGGPTATDTQYF
TRBV6-5,TRBJ1-5,-,-,TGTGCCAGCAGTACGGGGTTCGGAGGTCAGCCCCAGCATTTT,CASSTGFGGQPQHF
TRBV5-6,TRBJ1-1,-,-,TGTGCCAGCAGCTTGGTCCGAGGGGAAGCTTTCTTT,CASSLVRGEAFF
TRBV7-9,TRBJ2-2,TRBD1,-,TGTGCCAGCAGCCGACAGGGAATGAACACCGGGGAGCTGTTTTTT,CASSRQGMNTGELFF
TRBV9,TRBJ2-3,TRBD2,-,TGTGCCAGCAGCGTAGGACTAGCGGGAGGTTTAGATACGCAGTATTTT,CASSVGLAGGLDTQYF
TRBV7-9,TRBJ1-1,-,-,TGTGCCAGCAGCTCATATCCAGGGGTAGGTTTTATCGCTGAAGCTTTCTTT,CASSSYPGVGFIAEAFF
TRBV6-5,TRBJ2-5,TRBD1,-,TGTGCCAGCAGGGGACAGGGGGCAGAGACCCAGTACTTC,CASRGQGAETQYF
TRBV6-5,TRBJ1-6,-,-,TGTGCCAGCGGTACAGGGAGTGATTCACCCCTCCACTTT,CASGTGSDSPLHF
TRBV5-1,TRBJ1-1,TRBD1,-,TGCGCCAGCAGCTTGACAGGGGCCGCGAACACTGAAGCTTTCTTT,CASSLTGAANTEAFF
TRBV3-1/TRBV3-2,TRBJ1-4,-,-,TGTGCCAGCAGCCAAATGTCAGGGACTAATGAAAAACTGTTTTTT,CASSQMSGTNEKLFF
TRBV9,TRBJ1-2,-,-,TGTGCCAGCAGCCCAAAACAGGGCAGAGGCTACACCTTC,CASSPKQGRGYTF
TRBV19,TRBJ1-3,-,-,TGTGCCAGTAGTTTTCGAGACAGGGGAAACACCATATATTTT,CASSFRDRGNTIYF
TRBV30,TRBJ1-1,-,once,TGTGCCTGGAGCCTAGGGGGGGGATTGAACACTGAAGCTTTCTTT,CAWSLGGGLNTEAFF
TRBV7-6,TRBJ2-1,-,-,TGTGCCAGCAGCTCCTCTAGAGCGGATGAGCAGTTCTTC,CASSSSRADEQFF
TRBV7-2,TRBJ2-3,-,-,TGTGCCAGCAGCCCCTTCCCCTGGGGCAGCACAGATACGCAGTATTTT,CASSPFPWGSTDTQYF
TRBV6-5,TRBJ2-2,-,once,TGTGCCAGCATGCTGGGGCAGGGAGGTAATGAGCTGTTTTTT,CASMLGQGGNELFF
TRBV18,TRBJ2-1,TRBD2,-,TGTGCCAGCTCACCCGAACTAGCGGGAAAGGGTGATGAGCAGTTCTTC,CASSPELAGKGDEQFF
TRBV9,TRBJ2-3,-,-,TGTGCCAGCAGCCCGAGAGGCGACAGGATCCCCCCAGATACGCAGTATTTT,CASSPRGDRIPPDTQYF
TRBV3-1/TRBV3-2,TRBJ1-2,-,once,TGTGCCAGCAGCCAAGACAGTTTTGGCTACACCTTC,CASSQDSFGYTF
TRBV7-2,TRBJ2-5,TRBD2,-,TGTGCCAGCAGCGAAACTAGCGGGAGAGAGACCCAGTACTTC,CASSETSGRETQYF